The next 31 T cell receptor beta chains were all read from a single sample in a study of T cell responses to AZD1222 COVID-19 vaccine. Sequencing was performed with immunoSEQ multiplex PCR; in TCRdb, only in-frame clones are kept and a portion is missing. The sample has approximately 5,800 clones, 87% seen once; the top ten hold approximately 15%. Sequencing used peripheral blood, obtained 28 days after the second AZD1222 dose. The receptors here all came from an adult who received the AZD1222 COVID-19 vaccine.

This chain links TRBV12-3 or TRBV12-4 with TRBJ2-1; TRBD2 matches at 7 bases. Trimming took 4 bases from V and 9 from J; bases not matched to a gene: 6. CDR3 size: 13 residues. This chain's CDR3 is CASSSLLATEQFF. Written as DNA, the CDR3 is TGTGCCAGCAGTTCATTACTAGCGACTGAGCAGTTCTTC.

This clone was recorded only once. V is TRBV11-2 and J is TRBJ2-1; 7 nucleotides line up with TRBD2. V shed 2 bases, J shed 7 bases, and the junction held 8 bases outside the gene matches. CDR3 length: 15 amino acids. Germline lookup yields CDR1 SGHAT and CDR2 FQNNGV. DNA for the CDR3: TGTGCCAGCAGCTTATTACGCGGGAGAGGGAATGAGCAGTTCTTC. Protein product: CASSLLRGRGNEQFF.

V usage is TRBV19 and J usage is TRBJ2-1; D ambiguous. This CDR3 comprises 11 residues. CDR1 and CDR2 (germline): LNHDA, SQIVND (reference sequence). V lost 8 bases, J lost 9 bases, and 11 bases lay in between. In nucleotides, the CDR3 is TGTGCCAGTGCCCGAGGTGGTGAGCAGTTCTTC. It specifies CASARGGEQFF.

CDR3 amino acids: CASSPSGFNEQFF. As DNA, the CDR3 is TGTGCCAGCAGCCCCAGCGGTTTCAATGAGCAGTTCTTC. This chain joins TRBV3-1 (or the pseudogene TRBV3-2) and TRBJ2-1; weak D call: TRBD2 (5 bases). Trimming removed 4 bases at V and 6 bases at J, with 10 bases between. This CDR3 is built from 13 residues. The germline CDR1 and CDR2 sequences are LGHDT and YNNKEL (reference sequence).

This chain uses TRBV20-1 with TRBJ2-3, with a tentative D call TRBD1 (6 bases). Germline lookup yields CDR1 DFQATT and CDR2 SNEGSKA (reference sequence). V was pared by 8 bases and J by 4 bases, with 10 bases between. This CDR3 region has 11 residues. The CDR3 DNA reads TGCAGTCTTGACAGGCCAGATACGCAGTATTTT. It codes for CSLDRPDTQYF.

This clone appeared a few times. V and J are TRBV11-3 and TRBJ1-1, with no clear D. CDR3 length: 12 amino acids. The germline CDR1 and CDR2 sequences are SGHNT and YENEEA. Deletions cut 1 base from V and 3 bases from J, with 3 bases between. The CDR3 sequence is CASSLGDTEAFF. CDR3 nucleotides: TGTGCCAGCAGCTTAGGGGACACTGAAGCTTTCTTT. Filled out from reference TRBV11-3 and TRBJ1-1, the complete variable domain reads EAGVVQSPRYKIIEKKQPVAFWCNPISGHNTLYWYLQNLGQGPELLIRYENEEAVDDSQLPKDRFSAERLKGVDSTLKIQPAELGDSAVYLCASSLGDTEAFFGQGTRLTVV.

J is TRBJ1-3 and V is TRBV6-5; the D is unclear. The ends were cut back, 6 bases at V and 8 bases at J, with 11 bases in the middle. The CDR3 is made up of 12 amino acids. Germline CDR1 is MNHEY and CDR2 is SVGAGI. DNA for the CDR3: TGTGCCAGCAGGATTGTGGGTCACACCATATATTTT. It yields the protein CASRIVGHTIYF.

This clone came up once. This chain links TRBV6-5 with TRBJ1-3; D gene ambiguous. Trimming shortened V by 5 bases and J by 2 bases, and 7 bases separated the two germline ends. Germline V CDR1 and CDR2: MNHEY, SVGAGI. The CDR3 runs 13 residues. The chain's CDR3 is CASSRQAGNTIYF. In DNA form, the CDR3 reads TGTGCCAGCAGTCGTCAGGCTGGAAACACCATATATTTT.

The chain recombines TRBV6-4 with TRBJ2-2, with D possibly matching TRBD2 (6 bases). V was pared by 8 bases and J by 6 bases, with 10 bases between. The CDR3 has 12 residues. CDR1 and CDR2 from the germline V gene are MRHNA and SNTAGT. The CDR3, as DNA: TGTGCCAGCCGGAGGGGAGCCGGGGAGCTGTTTTTT. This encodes CASRRGAGELFF.

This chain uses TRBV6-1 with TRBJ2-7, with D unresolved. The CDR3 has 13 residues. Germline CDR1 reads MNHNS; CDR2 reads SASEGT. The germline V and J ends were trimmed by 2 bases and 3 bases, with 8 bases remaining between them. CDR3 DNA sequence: TGTGCCAGCAGTGAAATGAGGAGCTACGAGCAGTACGTC. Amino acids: CASSEMRSYEQYV.

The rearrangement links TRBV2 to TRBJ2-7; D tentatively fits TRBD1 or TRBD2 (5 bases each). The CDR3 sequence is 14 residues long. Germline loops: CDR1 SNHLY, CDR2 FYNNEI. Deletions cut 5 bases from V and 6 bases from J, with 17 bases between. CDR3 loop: CASSTGTGPIEQYF. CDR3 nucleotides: TGTGCCAGCAGTACCGGGACGGGACCAATCGAGCAGTACTTC.

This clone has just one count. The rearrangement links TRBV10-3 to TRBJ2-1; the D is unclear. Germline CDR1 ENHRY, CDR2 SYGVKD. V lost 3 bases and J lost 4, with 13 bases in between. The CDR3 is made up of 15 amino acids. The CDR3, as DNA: TGTGCCATCAGTGAAACGCTAGTGTCATACAATGAGCAGTTCTTC. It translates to CAISETLVSYNEQFF.

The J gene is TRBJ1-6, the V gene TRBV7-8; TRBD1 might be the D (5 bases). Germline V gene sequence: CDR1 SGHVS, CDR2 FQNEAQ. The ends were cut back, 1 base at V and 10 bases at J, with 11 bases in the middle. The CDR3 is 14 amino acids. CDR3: CASSLDSGGSPLHF. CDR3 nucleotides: TGTGCCAGCAGCTTAGATTCGGGGGGATCACCCCTCCACTTT.

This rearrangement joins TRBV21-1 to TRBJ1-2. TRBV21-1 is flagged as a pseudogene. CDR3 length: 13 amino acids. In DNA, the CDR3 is TGTGCCAGCAGCAAAGGGGGGGGCGATGGCTACACCTTC. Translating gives CASSKGGGDGYTF.

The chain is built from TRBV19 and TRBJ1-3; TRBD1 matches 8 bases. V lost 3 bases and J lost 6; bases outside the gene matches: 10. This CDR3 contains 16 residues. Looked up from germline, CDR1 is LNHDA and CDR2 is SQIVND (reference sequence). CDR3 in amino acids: CASSMEDRVSQNTIYF. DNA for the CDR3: TGTGCCAGTAGTATGGAGGACAGGGTCAGCCAAAACACCATATATTTT.

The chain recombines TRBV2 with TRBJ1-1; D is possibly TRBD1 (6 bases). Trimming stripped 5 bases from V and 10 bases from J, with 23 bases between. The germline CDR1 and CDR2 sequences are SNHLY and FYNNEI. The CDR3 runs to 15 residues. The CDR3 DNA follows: TGTGCCAGCAGTTTACGCCGACGGGACACTTTTGGAGCTTTCTTT. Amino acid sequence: CASSLRRRDTFGAFF.

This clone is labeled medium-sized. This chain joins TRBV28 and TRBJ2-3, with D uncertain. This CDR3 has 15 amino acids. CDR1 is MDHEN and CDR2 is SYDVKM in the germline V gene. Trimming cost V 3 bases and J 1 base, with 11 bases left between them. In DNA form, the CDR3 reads TGTGCCAGCAGTTTGGAACGATTTGGCACAGATACGCAGTATTTT. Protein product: CASSLERFGTDTQYF.

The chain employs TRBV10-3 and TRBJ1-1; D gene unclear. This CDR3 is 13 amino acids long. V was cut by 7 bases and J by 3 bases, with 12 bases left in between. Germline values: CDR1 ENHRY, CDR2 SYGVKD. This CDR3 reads CAITPDGYTEAFF. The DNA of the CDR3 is TGTGCCATCACCCCGGACGGATACACTGAAGCTTTCTTT.

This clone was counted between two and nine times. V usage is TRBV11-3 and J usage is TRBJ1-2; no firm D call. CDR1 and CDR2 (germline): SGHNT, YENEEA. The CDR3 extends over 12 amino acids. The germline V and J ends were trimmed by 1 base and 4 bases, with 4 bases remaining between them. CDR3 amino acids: CASSLAGYGYTF. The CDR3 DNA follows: TGTGCCAGCAGCTTAGCGGGCTATGGCTACACCTTC.

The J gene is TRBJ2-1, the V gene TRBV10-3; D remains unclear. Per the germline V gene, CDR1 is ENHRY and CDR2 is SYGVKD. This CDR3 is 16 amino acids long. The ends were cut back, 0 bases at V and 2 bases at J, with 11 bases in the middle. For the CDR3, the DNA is TGTGCCATCAGTGAGTCCCGGATTTTAACCTACAATGAGCAGTTCTTC. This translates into CAISESRILTYNEQFF.

CDR3 in DNA: TGCAGCGTTGCGGCGGGCGGCAATCAGCCCCAGCATTTT. This codes for CSVAAGGNQPQHF. The rearrangement uses TRBV29-1 and TRBJ1-5, with D hard to call. This CDR3 is built from 13 residues. Germline lookup yields CDR1 SQVTM and CDR2 ANQGSEA. V dropped 4 bases and J dropped 2 bases, with 9 bases sitting between them.

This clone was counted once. CDR3: CSVRKGQSTDTQYF. The CDR3 DNA reads TGCAGCGTTCGAAAGGGACAGAGCACAGATACGCAGTATTTT. The rearrangement uses TRBV29-1 and TRBJ2-3; 7 bases are shared with TRBD1. The CDR3 runs to 14 residues. CDR1 is SQVTM, CDR2 ANQGSEA, per germline. V was clipped by 5 bases and J by 0 bases; unmatched bases: 5.

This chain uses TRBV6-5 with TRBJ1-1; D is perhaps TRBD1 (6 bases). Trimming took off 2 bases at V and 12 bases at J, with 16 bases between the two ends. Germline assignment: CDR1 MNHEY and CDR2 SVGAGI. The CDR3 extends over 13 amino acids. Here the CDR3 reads CASSYPSQGLTFF. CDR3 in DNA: TGTGCCAGCAGTTACCCGTCACAGGGTTTAACTTTCTTT.

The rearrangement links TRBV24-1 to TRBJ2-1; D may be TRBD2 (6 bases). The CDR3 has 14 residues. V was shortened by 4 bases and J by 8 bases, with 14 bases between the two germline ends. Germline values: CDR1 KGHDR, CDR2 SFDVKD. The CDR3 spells CATSDAGLSDEQFF. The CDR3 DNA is TGTGCCACCAGTGACGCCGGACTATCGGATGAGCAGTTCTTC.

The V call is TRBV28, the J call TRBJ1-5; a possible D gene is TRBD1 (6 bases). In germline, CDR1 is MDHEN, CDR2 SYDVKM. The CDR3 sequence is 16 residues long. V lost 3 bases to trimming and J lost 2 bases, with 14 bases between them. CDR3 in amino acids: CASSLNPGAGNQPQHF. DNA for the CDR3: TGTGCCAGCAGTTTGAATCCAGGGGCGGGCAATCAGCCCCAGCATTTT.

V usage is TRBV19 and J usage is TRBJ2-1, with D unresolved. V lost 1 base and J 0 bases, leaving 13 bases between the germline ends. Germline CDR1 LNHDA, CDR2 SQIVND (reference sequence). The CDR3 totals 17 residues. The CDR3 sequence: CASSIGLGLSSYNEQFF. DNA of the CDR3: TGTGCCAGTAGTATAGGTCTCGGTCTTAGCTCCTACAATGAGCAGTTCTTC.

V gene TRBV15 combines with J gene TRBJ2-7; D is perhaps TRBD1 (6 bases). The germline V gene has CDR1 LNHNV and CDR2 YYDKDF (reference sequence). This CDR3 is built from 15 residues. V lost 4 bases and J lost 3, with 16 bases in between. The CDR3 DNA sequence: TGTGCCACCAGCACAGGGGCCAATACCTTCTACGAGCAGTACTTC. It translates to CATSTGANTFYEQYF.

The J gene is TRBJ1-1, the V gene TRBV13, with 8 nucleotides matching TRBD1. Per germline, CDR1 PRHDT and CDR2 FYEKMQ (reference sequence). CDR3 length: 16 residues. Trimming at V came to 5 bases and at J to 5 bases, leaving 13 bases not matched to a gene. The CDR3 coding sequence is TGTGCCAGCAGCCCCCGACAGGGGTATACTCGGACTGAAGCTTTCTTT. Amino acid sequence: CASSPRQGYTRTEAFF.

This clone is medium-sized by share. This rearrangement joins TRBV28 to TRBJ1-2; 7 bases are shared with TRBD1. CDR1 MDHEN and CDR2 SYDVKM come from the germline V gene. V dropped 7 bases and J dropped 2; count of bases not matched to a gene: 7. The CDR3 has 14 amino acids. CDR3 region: CASNWDSKNYGYTF. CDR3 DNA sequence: TGTGCCAGCAATTGGGACAGTAAAAACTATGGCTACACCTTC.

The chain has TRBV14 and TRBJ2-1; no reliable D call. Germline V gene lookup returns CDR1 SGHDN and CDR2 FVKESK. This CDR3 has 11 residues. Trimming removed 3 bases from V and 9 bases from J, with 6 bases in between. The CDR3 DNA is TGTGCCAGCAGCCATCGAGGTGAGCAGTTCTTC. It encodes CASSHRGEQFF.

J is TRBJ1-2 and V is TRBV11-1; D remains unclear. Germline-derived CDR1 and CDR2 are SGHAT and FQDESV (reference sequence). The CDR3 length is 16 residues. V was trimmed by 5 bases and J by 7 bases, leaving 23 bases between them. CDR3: CASSHAPTGKLGGYTF. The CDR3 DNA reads TGTGCCAGCAGCCATGCACCGACCGGGAAGCTGGGTGGCTACACCTTC.